The clone carrying this T cell receptor (beta chain) was counted ten times or more. The antigen remains unidentified. For donors with ophthalmopathy, the disease showed moderate-to-severe activity, reached CAS ≥3 and NOSPECS ≥4, and had lasted under 3 months. Symptoms, serum thyroxine and TRAb, thyroid ultrasound, and orbital computed tomography formed the diagnostic basis. This record comes from a study of Graves' ophthalmopathy and Graves' hyperthyroidism. Study results and caveats: Most expanded thyroid clonotypes above 0.001 frequency also appeared in blood.

Amplification of the TCR beta CDR3 regions used RNA transcripts (as template). HTBI-primed first-round RT-PCR preceded second-round multiplex PCR. Each CDR3 protein is one row after TCRdb ran MiXCR on the multiplex PCR reads. The sample lists 150,000 or so distinct CDR3 sequences; less than 45% were seen once. Material: peripheral blood. The source is a woman between 40 and 55 years old with Graves' ophthalmopathy.

The DNA for the CDR3 is TGTGCCAGCAGCATACTAGGCACCGGGGAGCTGTTTTTT. Its protein is CASSILGTGELFF. The chain is built from TRBV28 and TRBJ2-2; weak D call: TRBD2 (5 bases). Germline-derived CDR1 and CDR2 are MDHEN and SYDVKM. The CDR3 runs 13 residues. V was clipped by 6 bases and J by 4 bases, with 9 bases between them.